One and the same sample provided the 18 T cell receptor beta chains below, sequenced in a study of OX40 agonist ivuxolimab in advanced cancers. Measured with immunoSEQ multiplex PCR; TCRdb has only the in-frame clones, and not every one. Of about 35,000 clones in the sample, around 83% were seen once. Sequenced material: CD4+ or CD8+ T cells sorted from blood, taken in a trial of the OX40 agonist ivuxolimab. All receptors come from an adult with an advanced solid tumor such as melanoma, head and neck, liver or kidney cancer.

This rearrangement joins TRBV6-6 to TRBJ2-7, with D unclear. Germline V gene sequence: CDR1 MNHNY, CDR2 SVGAGI (reference sequence). This CDR3 has 12 residues. V gave up 8 bases and J gave up 0 bases, with 8 bases separating them. The CDR3 DNA follows: TGTGCCAGCGCTGTAACCTCCTACGAGCAGTACTTC. It codes for CASAVTSYEQYF.

This chain links TRBV5-1 with TRBJ2-2; 9 nucleotides align to TRBD1. Germline CDR1 and CDR2: SGHRS and YFSETQ. The ends lost 0 bases at V and 2 bases at J; junction bases unmatched: 2. The CDR3 loop spans 16 amino acids. Written as DNA, the CDR3 is TGCGCCAGCAGCTTGGGGGACAGGGCCAACACCGGGGAGCTGTTTTTT. Translating it yields CASSLGDRANTGELFF.

This clone has only a few counts. The gene calls are TRBV9 and TRBJ1-3; D not certain. The length of the CDR3 is 14 residues. Germline V gives CDR1 SGDLS, CDR2 YYNGEE. Trimming took off 2 bases at V and 1 base at J, with 7 bases between the two ends. In DNA form, the CDR3 reads TGTGCCAGCAGCGTCGAAAGGTCTGGAAACACCATATATTTT. Protein product: CASSVERSGNTIYF.

The chain employs TRBV6-1 and TRBJ1-2; D is unresolved. V lost 5 bases and J 10 bases, leaving 11 bases between the germline ends. This CDR3 contains 11 residues. Germline CDR1 and CDR2: MNHNS and SASEGT. In DNA form, the CDR3 reads TGTGCCAGCAGTCAAAGGGCGGTCTACACCTTC. This codes for CASSQRAVYTF.

CDR3 in amino acids: CAWSEAGELFF. For the CDR3, the DNA is TGTGCCTGGAGTGAGGCCGGGGAGCTGTTTTTT. The V gene is TRBV30, the J gene TRBJ2-2, with D unresolved. Trimming shortened V by 1 base and J by 6 bases, and 3 bases separated the two germline ends. Germline V gene lookup returns CDR1 GTSNPN and CDR2 SVGIG (reference sequence). This CDR3 comprises 11 residues. Together with reference TRBV30 and TRBJ2-2, the CDR3 gives the full variable domain: SQTIHQWPATLVQPVGSPLSLECTVEGTSNPNLYWYRQAAGRGLQLLFYSVGIGQISSEVPQNLSASRPQDRQFILSSKKLLLSDSGFYLCAWSEAGELFFGEGSRLTVL.

This chain joins TRBV5-6 and TRBJ2-7; no firm D call. The CDR3 extends over 13 amino acids. Germline CDR1 SGHDT, CDR2 YYEEEE. V was cut by 4 bases and J by 3 bases, with 11 bases left in between. The CDR3 DNA sequence: TGTGCCAGCAGCATTGACACGGTCTACGAGCAGTACTTC. Residues: CASSIDTVYEQYF. Complete variable domain (other parts from reference TRBV5-6 and TRBJ2-7): DAGVTQSPTHLIKTRGQQVTLRCSPKSGHDTVSWYQQALGQGPQFIFQYYEEEERQRGNFPDRFSGHQFPNYSSELNVNALLLGDSALYLCASSIDTVYEQYFGPGTRLTVT.

This clone was counted between two and nine times. This chain joins TRBV4-1 and TRBJ1-1, with 12 bases matching TRBD1. Germline V gives CDR1 MGHRA, CDR2 YSYEKL. Germline trimming cut 5 bases from V and 4 bases from J; bases unmatched to any gene: 14. The CDR3 length is 18 residues. CDR3 sequence (DNA): TGCGCCAGCAGCACTGGGGCGGGGACAGGGGGCAGAGGCACTGAAGCTTTCTTT. This sequence encodes CASSTGAGTGGRGTEAFF.

The rearrangement joins TRBV11-3 to TRBJ2-1; D uncertain. The CDR3 has 15 residues. V was clipped by 1 base and J by 4 bases, with 11 bases between them. From germline, CDR1 is SGHNT and CDR2 YENEEA. The CDR3 sequence is CASSLGSVMYNEQFF. For the CDR3, the DNA is TGTGCCAGCAGCTTAGGGAGCGTAATGTACAATGAGCAGTTCTTC.

This clone has more than one count but fewer than ten. This rearrangement joins TRBV6-5 to TRBJ1-2; 9 bases match TRBD1. The CDR3 spans 14 residues. Trimming at V came to 4 bases and at J to 6 bases, leaving 6 bases not matched to a gene. Per the germline V gene, CDR1 is MNHEY and CDR2 is SVGAGI. This CDR3 is CASSSPRTGDGYTF. In DNA form, the CDR3 reads TGTGCCAGCAGTTCCCCAAGGACAGGGGATGGCTACACCTTC.

This sequence joins TRBV5-1 and TRBJ1-1; D perhaps matches TRBD1 (5 bases). This CDR3 has 17 amino acids. Germline-derived CDR1 and CDR2 are SGHRS and YFSETQ. Between the trimmed V and J ends, which lost 0 bases and 0 bases, there was a span of 15 bases. The CDR3 DNA follows: TGCGCCAGCAGCTTGGGCGGGGCAGCAATCATGAACACTGAAGCTTTCTTT. Translated, it gives CASSLGGAAIMNTEAFF.

This clone has a handful of counts. The CDR3 region has the DNA TGTGCCAGCAGTTGGGGGGACGGGTCCTACGAGCAGTACTTC. Its translation: CASSWGDGSYEQYF. This chain uses TRBV6-5 with TRBJ2-7, with D possibly TRBD2 on 6 matching bases. The CDR3 sequence is 14 residues long. V lost 4 bases and J lost 1, with 11 bases in between. From germline, CDR1 is MNHEY and CDR2 SVGAGI.

V usage is TRBV27 and J usage is TRBJ2-2, with D possibly being TRBD1 or TRBD2 (5 bases each). V gave up 5 bases and J gave up 0 bases, with 7 bases separating them. This CDR3 is built from 14 residues. Germline assignment: CDR1 MNHEY and CDR2 SMNVEV (reference sequence). Here the CDR3 DNA reads TGTGCCAGCAGTCCGGGACCGAACACCGGGGAGCTGTTTTTT. Residues: CASSPGPNTGELFF.

This clone was counted once. The chain employs TRBV6-5 and TRBJ2-3; no clear D gene. The V end was cut by 4 bases, the J end by 6 bases, with 8 bases between. CDR1 is MNHEY, CDR2 SVGAGI, per germline. The length of the CDR3 is 12 residues. The CDR3 here is CASSSTLDTQYF. The CDR3 coding sequence is TGTGCCAGCAGTTCAACGCTCGATACGCAGTATTTT.

V gene TRBV4-2 combines with J gene TRBJ1-1; 7 bases map to TRBD1. This CDR3 comprises 15 residues. V gave up 0 bases and J gave up 5 bases; unmatched junction bases: 6. Germline-derived CDR1 and CDR2 are LGHNA and YNFKEQ. CDR3 protein: CASSQDYQGGTEAFF. CDR3 nucleotides: TGTGCCAGCAGCCAAGATTACCAGGGGGGAACTGAAGCTTTCTTT.

The chain couples TRBV28 to TRBJ2-6; 7 bases are shared with TRBD1. Germline CDR1 is MDHEN and CDR2 is SYDVKM. The CDR3 consists of 19 residues. V gave up 4 bases and J gave up 1 base; unmatched junction bases: 13. CDR3 amino acids: CASSSRQGKRLSGANVLTF. CDR3 nucleotide sequence: TGTGCCAGCAGTTCTCGACAGGGAAAAAGACTTTCTGGGGCCAACGTCCTGACTTTC.

This CDR3 reads CASSPLIGTSGYEQYF. CDR3 sequence (DNA): TGTGCCAGCAGCCCTCTAATAGGGACTAGCGGTTACGAGCAGTACTTC. The chain carries TRBV11-2 and TRBJ2-7; 11 bases agree with TRBD2. Unmatched junction bases numbered 10, after V lost 5 bases and J lost 4 bases. The germline CDR1 and CDR2 sequences are SGHAT and FQNNGV. This CDR3 has 16 amino acids.

This sequence joins TRBV19 and TRBJ2-3; D may correspond to TRBD1 or TRBD2 (5 bases each). V was pared by 9 bases and J by 2 bases, with 12 bases between. This CDR3 comprises 13 residues. Germline assignment: CDR1 LNHDA and CDR2 SQIVND (reference sequence). The CDR3 bases are TGTGCCAGCAGGAGGACAATCACAGATACGCAGTATTTT. Translating it yields CASRRTITDTQYF.

The chain combines TRBV10-3 with TRBJ1-2; perhaps TRBD1 as D (5 bases). The CDR3 length is 13 residues. Germline-derived CDR1 and CDR2 are ENHRY and SYGVKD. The V and J ends lost 4 bases and 4 bases respectively, with 10 bases between them. CDR3 coding DNA: TGTGCCATCAGTGTACAGGAGATCTATGGCTACACCTTC. It codes for CAISVQEIYGYTF.